This is a list of T cell receptor beta chains from one sample in a study of shared T cell receptors in the human thymus. Sequenced by immunoSEQ multiplex PCR; TCRdb stores in-frame clones only, minus some. The table lists 640,000 or so clones, over 75% of them singletons, with roughly 0.0094% in the top ten. A further study also used this sample, focusing on human thymus T cells.

Input material: thymocytes. All receptors come from a boy under two years old with a congenital heart defect. Each CDR3 is given with its conserved first and last residue.

CDR3 protein,CDR3 length,V gene
CASKKVPLEGTDTQYF,16,TRBV2
CASSCSRGSSYNSPLHF,17,TRBV5-6
CASSPPGTPRPHNEQFF,17,TRBV4-3
CASSLGTSGRASGYNEQFF,19,TRBV4-1
CASSDQREESYNEQFF,16,TRBV7-9
CASSEYVQGKGNEQFF,16,TRBV25-1
CASSQGRGVSNYGYTF,16,TRBV11-2
CASSSKTPGGTEAFF,15,TRBV27
CASSQPSGGFQETQYF,16,TRBV5-4
CASSLGLAYEQYF,13,TRBV7-9
CASSTGTGENEQYF,14,TRBV9
CASSLAQTAFPYGYTF,16,TRBV7-9
CASSQDDWRLAHEQYF,16,TRBV4-3
CASRPGNTGELFF,13,TRBV5-1
CASSSRLAGGHGELFF,16,TRBV4-3
CASEEGTGELFF,12,TRBV6-6
CASSQDLVPGQGYEQYF,17,TRBV14
CASSWGRGQPQHF,13,TRBV28
CASSQRQGWPPQHF,14,TRBV4-1
CASSNPGQPYEQYF,14,TRBV7-2
CASSADGGNQPQHF,14,TRBV5-4
CASSPEHIQGAFFTGANVLTF,21,TRBV4-1
CASSRVGARQPQHF,14,TRBV5-6
CASRFDRAPGELFF,14,TRBV5-1
CASGADRQLHVLTF,14,TRBV5-1